This TCR beta chain was captured in a study of blood T cell repertoires in COVID-19. Study at large: From T cells, B-cell-depleted T cells, or PBMCs came the material, which was cDNA or gDNA.

Data came from immunoSEQ multiplex PCR; TCRdb stores just in-frame clones and leaves some out. Of over 250,000 clones listed, under 90% were seen once; the top ten hold 1.5% to 2%. The cohort comprised adults aged about 18 to 100 years residing in about two dozen US areas. Cohort 3 donors counted as recovered after two negative PCRs, clearance, or resolved symptoms. The CDR3 sequence is 10 residues long. The ends were cut back, 4 bases at V and 13 bases at J, with 10 bases in the middle. Germline V gives CDR1 MNHNY, CDR2 SVGAGI (reference sequence). The sequenced sample consisted of PBMCs or T cells enriched from blood (not recorded which). This chain uses TRBV6-6 with TRBJ1-2; maybe TRBD1 (5 bases). The clonotype comes from a woman aged 60-75 years who had recovered from COVID-19. DNA of the CDR3: TGTGCCAGCAGTTTCCCGGGGGTCACCTTC. Translated, it gives CASSFPGVTF.